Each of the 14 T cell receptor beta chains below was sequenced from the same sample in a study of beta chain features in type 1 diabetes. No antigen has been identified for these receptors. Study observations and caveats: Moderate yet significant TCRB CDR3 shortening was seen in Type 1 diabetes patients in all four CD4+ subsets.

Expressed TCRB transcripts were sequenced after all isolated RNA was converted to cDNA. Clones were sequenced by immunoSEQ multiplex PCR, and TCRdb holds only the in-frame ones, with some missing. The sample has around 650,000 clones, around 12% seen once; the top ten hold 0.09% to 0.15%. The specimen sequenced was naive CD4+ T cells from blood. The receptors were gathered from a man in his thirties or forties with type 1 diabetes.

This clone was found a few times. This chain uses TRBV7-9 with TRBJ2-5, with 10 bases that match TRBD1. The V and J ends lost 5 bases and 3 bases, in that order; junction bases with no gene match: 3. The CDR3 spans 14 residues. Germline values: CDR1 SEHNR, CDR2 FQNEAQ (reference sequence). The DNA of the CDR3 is TGTGCCAGCAGCCCAGGACAGGGGGAAGAGACCCAGTACTTC. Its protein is CASSPGQGEETQYF.

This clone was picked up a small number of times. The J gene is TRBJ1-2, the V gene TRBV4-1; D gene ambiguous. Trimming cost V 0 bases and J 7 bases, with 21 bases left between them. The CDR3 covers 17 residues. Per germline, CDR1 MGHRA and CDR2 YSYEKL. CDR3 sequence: CASSQESTADRFPGYTF. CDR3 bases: TGCGCCAGCAGCCAAGAGAGTACGGCAGACCGGTTTCCTGGCTACACCTTC.

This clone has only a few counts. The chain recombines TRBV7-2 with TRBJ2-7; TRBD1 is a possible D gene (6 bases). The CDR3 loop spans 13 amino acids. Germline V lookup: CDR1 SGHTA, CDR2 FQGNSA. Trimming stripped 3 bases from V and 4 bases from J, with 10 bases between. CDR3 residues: CASSLTGLYEQYF. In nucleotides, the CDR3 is TGTGCCAGCAGCTTGACAGGTCTTTACGAGCAGTACTTC.

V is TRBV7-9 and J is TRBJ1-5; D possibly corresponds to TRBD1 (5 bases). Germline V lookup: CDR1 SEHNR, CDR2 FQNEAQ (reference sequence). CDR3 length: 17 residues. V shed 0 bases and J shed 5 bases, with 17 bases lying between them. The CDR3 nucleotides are TGTGCCAGCAGCTTAGCGGCCGGGGGTATGCAGGATCAGCCCCAGCATTTT. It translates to CASSLAAGGMQDQPQHF.

The CDR3 sequence is CASSMLDYNEQFF. The CDR3 nucleotides are TGTGCCAGTAGTATGCTCGACTACAATGAGCAGTTCTTC. This chain links TRBV19 with TRBJ2-1; no reliable D call. The CDR3 covers 13 residues. The germline V gene encodes CDR1 LNHDA and CDR2 SQIVND (reference sequence). The V end was cut by 3 bases, the J end by 3 bases, with 6 bases between.

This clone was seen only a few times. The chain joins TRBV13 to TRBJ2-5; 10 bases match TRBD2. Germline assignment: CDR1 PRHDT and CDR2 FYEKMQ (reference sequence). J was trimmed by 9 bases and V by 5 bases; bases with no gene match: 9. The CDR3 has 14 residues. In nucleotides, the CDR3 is TGTGCCAGCAGCCCGCCTAGCGGGGGCTCGGCCCAGTACTTC. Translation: CASSPPSGGSAQYF.

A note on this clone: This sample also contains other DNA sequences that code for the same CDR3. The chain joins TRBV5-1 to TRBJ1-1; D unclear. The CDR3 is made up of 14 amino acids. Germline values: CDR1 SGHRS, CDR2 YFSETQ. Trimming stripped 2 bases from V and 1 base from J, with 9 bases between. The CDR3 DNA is TGCGCCAGCAGCTTAGGAGCACCGAACACTGAAGCTTTCTTT. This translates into CASSLGAPNTEAFF.

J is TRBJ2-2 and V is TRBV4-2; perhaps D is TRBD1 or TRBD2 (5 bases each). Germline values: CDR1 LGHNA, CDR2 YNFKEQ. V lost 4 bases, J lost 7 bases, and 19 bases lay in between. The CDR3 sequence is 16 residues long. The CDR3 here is CASSRLGEGRNGELFF. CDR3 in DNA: TGTGCCAGCAGCCGCCTCGGCGAGGGGCGGAACGGGGAGCTGTTTTTT.

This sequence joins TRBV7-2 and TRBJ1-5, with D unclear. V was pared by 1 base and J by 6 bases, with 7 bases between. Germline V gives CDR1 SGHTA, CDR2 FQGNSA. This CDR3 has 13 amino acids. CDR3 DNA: TGTGCCAGCAGCTTAGGATCGATTCAGCCCCAGCATTTT. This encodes CASSLGSIQPQHF.

CDR3 sequence: CASSPDEGTQYF. Written as DNA, the CDR3 is TGTGCCAGCAGCCCGGATGAGGGTACGCAGTATTTT. The V and J genes are TRBV7-7 and TRBJ2-3; D possibly corresponds to TRBD2 (5 bases). This CDR3 has 12 amino acids. Germline V CDR1 and CDR2: SSHAT, FNYEAQ (reference sequence). Trimming left V 5 bases short and J 8 bases short, with 11 bases between. Full variable domain (rest looked up from reference TRBV7-7 and TRBJ2-3): GAGVSQSPRYKVTKRGQDVTLRCDPISSHATLYWYQQALGQGPEFLTYFNYEAQPDKSGLPSDRFSAERPEGSISTLTIQRTEQRDSAMYRCASSPDEGTQYFGPGTRLTVL.

The CDR3 nucleotides are TGTGCCAGCAGCGTAGAGGACAGGGGTTCACCCCTCCACTTT. Encoded protein: CASSVEDRGSPLHF. The chain joins TRBV9 to TRBJ1-6; TRBD1 agrees at 9 bases. The CDR3 consists of 14 residues. V lost 0 bases and J lost 9; bases outside the gene matches: 1. Germline V gene lookup returns CDR1 SGDLS and CDR2 YYNGEE.

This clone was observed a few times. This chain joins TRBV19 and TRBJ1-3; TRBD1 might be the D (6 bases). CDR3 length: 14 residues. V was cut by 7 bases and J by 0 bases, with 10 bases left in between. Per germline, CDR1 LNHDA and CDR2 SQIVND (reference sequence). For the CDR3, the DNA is TGTGCCAGTACCGCACAGGGCTCTGGAAACACCATATATTTT. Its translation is CASTAQGSGNTIYF.

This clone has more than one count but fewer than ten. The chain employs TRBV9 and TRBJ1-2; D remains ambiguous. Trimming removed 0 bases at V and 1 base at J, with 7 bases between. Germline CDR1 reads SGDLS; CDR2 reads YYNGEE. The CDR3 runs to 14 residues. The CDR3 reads CASSVALINYGYTF. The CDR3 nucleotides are TGTGCCAGCAGCGTAGCTTTGATTAACTATGGCTACACCTTC.

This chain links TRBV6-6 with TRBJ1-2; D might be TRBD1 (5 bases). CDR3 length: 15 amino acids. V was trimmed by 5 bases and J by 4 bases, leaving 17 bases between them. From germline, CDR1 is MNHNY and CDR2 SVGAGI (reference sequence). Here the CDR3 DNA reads TGTGCCAGCAGTCCGCGACAGCTGGTGAGCTATGGCTACACCTTC. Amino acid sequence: CASSPRQLVSYGYTF.